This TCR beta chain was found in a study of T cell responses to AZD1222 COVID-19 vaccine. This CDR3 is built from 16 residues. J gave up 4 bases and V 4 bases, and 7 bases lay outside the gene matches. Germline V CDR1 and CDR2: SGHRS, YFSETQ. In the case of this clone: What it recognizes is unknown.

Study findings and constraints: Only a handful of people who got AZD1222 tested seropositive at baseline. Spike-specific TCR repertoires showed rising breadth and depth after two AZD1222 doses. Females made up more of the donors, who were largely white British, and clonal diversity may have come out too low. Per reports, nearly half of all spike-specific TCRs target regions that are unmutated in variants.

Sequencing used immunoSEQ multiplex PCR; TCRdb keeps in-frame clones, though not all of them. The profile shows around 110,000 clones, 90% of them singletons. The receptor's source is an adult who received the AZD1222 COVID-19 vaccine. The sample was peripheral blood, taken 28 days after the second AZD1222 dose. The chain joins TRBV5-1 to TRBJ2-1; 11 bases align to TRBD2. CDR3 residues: CASSSTGTSGYNEQFF. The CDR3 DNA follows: TGCGCCAGCAGCAGTACCGGGACTAGCGGTTACAATGAGCAGTTCTTC.